This T cell receptor beta chain was obtained from a study of identifying expanded T cells in peripheral blood. Points from the study as a whole: About 1.3 clones differed between technical replicates, versus about 17 and 20 over time. Across healthy donors, higher total template counts meant significantly greater approximately two-week count variance.

Using immunoSEQ multiplex PCR, the repertoire was profiled, and TCRdb retains in-frame clones only, with some absent. The repertoire holds about 76,000 clones, with roughly 86% as singletons. Note on this clone: Its cognate antigen is unknown.

Collection occurred without any documented infections or immune events in donors. Trimming pared 0 bases from V and 9 bases from J, leaving 13 bases between. Looked up from germline, CDR1 is SGHDT and CDR2 is YYEEEE. The CDR3 runs 14 residues. The source material was blood. The receptor's source is a person aged 18 to 75 in good health. This sequence joins TRBV5-6 and TRBJ1-5, with no clear D. CDR3 DNA sequence: TGTGCCAGCAGCTTGGGGCGCAGCGGAGGGCCCCAGCATTTT. It is translated as CASSLGRSGGPQHF.